This TCR beta chain was observed in a study of HIV-infected patients and healthy controls. Study-level points and caveats: HIV-infected patients shared fewer CDR3 sequences between individuals than healthy controls.

Germline V gene lookup returns CDR1 SNHLY and CDR2 FYNNEI. The CDR3 totals 15 residues. The trim removed 5 bases at V and 3 bases at J, leaving 6 bases unmatched. 450 to 600 ng RNA was reverse transcribed with alpha and beta constant-region primers. Using multiplexing indices, alpha and beta chain libraries were generated apart by chain-specific third strand synthesis. The cDNA received a 5' RACE adapter containing a random hexamer plus an SP2 sequencing primer site. Second strand DNA was synthesized using a primer at the SP2 site. TCRdb re-analysed the 5' RACE reads in MiXCR, keeping a single row per CDR3 protein. The sample contains around 9,800 distinct CDR3 sequences, 7.3% of which appear only once. Whole blood was used without fractionation, so all unsorted peripheral T cells were included. People with immunomodulatory therapy, recent vaccination or treatment interruptions were not enrolled. Turning to this clonotype: Its cognate antigen is unknown.

The sample consisted of blood, taken before antiretroviral therapy. The gene calls are TRBV2 and TRBJ2-3; 9 bases agree with TRBD2. The TCR sequence derives from an adult with HIV infection. CDR3 region: CASSRTSGYTDTQYF. DNA of the CDR3: TGTGCCAGCAGTCGTACTAGCGGGTATACAGATACGCAGTATTTT. Full variable domain (rest looked up from reference TRBV2 and TRBJ2-3): EPEVTQTPSHQVTQMGQEVILRCVPISNHLYFYWYRQILGQKVEFLVSFYNNEISEKSEIFDDQFSVERPDGSNFTLKIRSTKLEDSAMYFCASSRTSGYTDTQYFGPGTRLTVL.